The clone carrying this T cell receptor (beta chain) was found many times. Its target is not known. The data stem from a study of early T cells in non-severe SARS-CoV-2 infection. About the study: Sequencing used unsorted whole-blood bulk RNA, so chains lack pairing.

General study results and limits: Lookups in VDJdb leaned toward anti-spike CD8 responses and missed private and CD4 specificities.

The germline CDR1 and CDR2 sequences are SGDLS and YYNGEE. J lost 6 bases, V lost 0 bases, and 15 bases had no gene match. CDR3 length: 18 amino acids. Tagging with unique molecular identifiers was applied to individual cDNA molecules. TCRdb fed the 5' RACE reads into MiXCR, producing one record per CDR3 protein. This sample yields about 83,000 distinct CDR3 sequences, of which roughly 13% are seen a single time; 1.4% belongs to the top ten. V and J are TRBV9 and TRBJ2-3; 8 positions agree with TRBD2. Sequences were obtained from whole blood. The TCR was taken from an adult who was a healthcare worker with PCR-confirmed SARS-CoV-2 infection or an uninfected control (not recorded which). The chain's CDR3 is CASSVEPLGGGGRDTQYF. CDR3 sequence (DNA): TGTGCCAGCAGCGTAGAGCCCCTCGGCGGCGGGGGGAGGGATACGCAGTATTTT.